Sequencing of this T cell receptor (beta chain) was carried out in a study of human T cells and chemical hapten exposure. Findings of the study overall: There was no change with DPC sensitization in TCRs above 1 in 1000 frequency.

This clonotype was seen more than once but under ten times. Its target is not known. Time point denoted: pre-sensitization, week 0. Specified treatment: therapeutic diphenylcyclopropenone sensitization with weekly scalp DPC. Looked up from germline, CDR1 is LGHDT and CDR2 is YNNKEL (reference sequence). With V trimmed by 4 bases and J by 1 base, 2 bases remained unmatched. The CDR3 length is 15 residues. TCRdb re-analysed the RACE reads in MiXCR, keeping a single row per CDR3 protein. The repertoire holds under 100,000 distinct CDR3 sequences, with about 9% as singletons. The clonotype originates from a man aged 40-49 years with alopecia areata. Some clones in this sample may be carry-over from other donors' samples. V is TRBV3-1 and J is TRBJ2-7; 12 nucleotides align to TRBD1. The specimen comprised whole blood, sampled in connection with sensitization to the hapten diphenylcyclopropenone (DPC). CDR3 bases: TGTGCCAGCAGCCCGGGACAGGGGGCTTCCTACGAGCAGTACTTC. This translates into CASSPGQGASYEQYF.